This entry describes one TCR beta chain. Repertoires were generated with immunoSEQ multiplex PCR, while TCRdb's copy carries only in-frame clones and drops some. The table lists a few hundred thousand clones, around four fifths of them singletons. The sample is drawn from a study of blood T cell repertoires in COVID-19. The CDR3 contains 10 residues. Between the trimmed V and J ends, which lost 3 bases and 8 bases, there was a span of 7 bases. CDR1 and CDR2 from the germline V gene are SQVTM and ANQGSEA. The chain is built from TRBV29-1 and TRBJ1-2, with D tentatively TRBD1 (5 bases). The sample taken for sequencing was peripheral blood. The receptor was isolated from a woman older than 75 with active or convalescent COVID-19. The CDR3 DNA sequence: TGCAGCGTTGACCGGGGGGGCTACACCTTC. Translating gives CSVDRGGYTF.